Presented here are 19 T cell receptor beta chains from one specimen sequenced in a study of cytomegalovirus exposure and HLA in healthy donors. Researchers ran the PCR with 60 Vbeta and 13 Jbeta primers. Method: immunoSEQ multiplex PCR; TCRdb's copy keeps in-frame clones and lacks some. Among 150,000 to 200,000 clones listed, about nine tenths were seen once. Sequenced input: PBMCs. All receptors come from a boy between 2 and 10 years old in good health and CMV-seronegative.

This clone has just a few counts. Here the CDR3 reads CASSWDRVMYEQYF. In nucleotides, the CDR3 is TGTGCCAGCAGCTGGGACAGAGTAATGTACGAGCAGTACTTC. V usage is TRBV5-5 and J usage is TRBJ2-7; 7 bases align to TRBD1. Germline lookup yields CDR1 SGHKS and CDR2 YYEKEE (reference sequence). There are 14 residues in the CDR3. V lost 3 bases to trimming and J lost 4 bases; unmatched junction nucleotides: 7. The whole variable domain, filled in from reference TRBV5-5 and TRBJ2-7, reads DAGVTQSPTHLIKTRGQQVTLRCSPISGHKSVSWYQQVLGQGPQFIFQYYEKEERGRGNFPDRFSARQFPNYSSELNVNALLLGDSALYLCASSWDRVMYEQYFGPGTRLTVT.

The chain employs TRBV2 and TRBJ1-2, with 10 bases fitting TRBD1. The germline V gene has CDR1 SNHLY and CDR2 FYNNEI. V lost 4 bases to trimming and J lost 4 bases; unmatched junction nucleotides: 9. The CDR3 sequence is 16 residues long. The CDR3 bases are TGTGCCAGCAGTGCCCGGACAGGGGGTGTAAGCTATGGCTACACCTTC. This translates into CASSARTGGVSYGYTF.

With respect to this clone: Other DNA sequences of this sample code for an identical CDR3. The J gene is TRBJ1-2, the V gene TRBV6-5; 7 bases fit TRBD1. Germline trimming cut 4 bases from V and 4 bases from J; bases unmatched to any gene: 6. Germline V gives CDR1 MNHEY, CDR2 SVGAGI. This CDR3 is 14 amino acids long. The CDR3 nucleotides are TGTGCCAGCAGTTCCCGGGACAGCGGCTATGGCTACACCTTC. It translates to CASSSRDSGYGYTF.

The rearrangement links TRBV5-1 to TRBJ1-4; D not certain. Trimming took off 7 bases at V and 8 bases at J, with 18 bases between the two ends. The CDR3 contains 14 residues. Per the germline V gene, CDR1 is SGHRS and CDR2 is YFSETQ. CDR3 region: CASSRGESAEKLFF. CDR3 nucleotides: TGCGCCAGCTCCCGGGGTGAGAGTGCGGAAAAACTGTTTTTT.

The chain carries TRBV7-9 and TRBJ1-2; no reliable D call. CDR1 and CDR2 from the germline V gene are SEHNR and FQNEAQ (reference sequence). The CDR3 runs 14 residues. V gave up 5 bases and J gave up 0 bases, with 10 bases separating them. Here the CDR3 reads CASSPGNSNYGYTF. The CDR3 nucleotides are TGTGCCAGCAGCCCCGGGAACTCTAACTATGGCTACACCTTC. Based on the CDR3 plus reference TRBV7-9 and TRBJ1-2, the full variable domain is DTGVSQNPRHKITKRGQNVTFRCDPISEHNRLYWYRQTLGQGPEFLTYFQNEAQLEKSRLLSDRFSAERPKGSFSTLEIQRTEQGDSAMYLCASSPGNSNYGYTFGSGTRLTVV.

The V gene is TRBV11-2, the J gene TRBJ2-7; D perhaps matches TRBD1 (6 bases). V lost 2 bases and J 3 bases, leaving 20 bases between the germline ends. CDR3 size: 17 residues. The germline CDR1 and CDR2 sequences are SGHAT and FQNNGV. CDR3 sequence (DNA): TGTGCCAGCAGCTTATCAGGGACCGGGACACTATTCTACGAGCAGTACTTC. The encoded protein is CASSLSGTGTLFYEQYF. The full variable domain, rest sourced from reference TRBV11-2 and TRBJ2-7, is EAGVAQSPRYKIIEKRQSVAFWCNPISGHATLYWYQQILGQGPKLLIQFQNNGVVDDSQLPKDRFSAERLKGVDSTLKIQPAKLEDSAVYLCASSLSGTGTLFYEQYFGPGTRLTVT.

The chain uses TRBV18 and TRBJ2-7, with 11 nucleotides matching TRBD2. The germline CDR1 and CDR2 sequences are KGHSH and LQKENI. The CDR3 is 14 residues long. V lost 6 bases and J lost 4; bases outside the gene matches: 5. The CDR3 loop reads CASSPGLAGYEQYF. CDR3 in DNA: TGTGCCAGCTCCCCTGGACTAGCGGGTTACGAGCAGTACTTC. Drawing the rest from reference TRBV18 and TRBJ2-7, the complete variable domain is NAGVMQNPRHLVRRRGQEARLRCSPMKGHSHVYWYRQLPEEGLKFMVYLQKENIIDESGMPKERFSAEFPKEGPSILRIQQVVRGDSAAYFCASSPGLAGYEQYFGPGTRLTVT.

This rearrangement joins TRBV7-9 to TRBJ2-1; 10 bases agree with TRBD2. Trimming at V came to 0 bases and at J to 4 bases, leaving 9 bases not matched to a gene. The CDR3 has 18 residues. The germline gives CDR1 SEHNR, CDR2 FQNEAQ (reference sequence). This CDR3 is CASSLAKTGAGGYNEQFF. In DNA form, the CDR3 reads TGTGCCAGCAGCTTAGCGAAGACGGGAGCGGGAGGGTACAATGAGCAGTTCTTC.

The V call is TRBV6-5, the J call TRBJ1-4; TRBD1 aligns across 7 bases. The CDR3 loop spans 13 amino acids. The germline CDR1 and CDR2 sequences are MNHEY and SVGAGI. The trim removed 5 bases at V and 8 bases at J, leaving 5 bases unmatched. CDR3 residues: CASSRGQWEKLFF. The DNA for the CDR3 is TGTGCCAGCAGTCGGGGACAGTGGGAAAAACTGTTTTTT.

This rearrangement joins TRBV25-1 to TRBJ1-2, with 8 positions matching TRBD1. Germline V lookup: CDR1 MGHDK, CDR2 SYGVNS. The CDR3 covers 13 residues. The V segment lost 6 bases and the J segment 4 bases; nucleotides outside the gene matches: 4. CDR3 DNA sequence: TGTGCCAGCAGAGAGGACAGGGTCTATGGCTACACCTTC. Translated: CASREDRVYGYTF.

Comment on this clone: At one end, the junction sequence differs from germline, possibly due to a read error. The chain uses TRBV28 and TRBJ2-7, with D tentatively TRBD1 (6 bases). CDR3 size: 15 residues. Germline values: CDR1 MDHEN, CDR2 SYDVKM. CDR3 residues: CVSSFQGSPRGEQYF. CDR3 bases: TGTGTCAGCAGTTTTCAGGGGAGTCCCCGAGGCGAGCAGTACTTC.

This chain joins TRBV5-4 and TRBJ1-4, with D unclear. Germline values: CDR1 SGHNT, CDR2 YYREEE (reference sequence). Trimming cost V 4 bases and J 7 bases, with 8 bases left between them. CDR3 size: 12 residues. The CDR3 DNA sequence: TGTGCCAGCAGCGTCCAATCTGAAAAACTGTTTTTT. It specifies CASSVQSEKLFF.

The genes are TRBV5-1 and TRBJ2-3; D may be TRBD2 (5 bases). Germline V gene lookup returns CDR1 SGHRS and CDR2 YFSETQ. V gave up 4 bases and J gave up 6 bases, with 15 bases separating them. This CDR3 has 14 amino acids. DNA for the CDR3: TGCGCCAGCAGCCCGGACCTCGGGGTGGATACGCAGTATTTT. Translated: CASSPDLGVDTQYF.

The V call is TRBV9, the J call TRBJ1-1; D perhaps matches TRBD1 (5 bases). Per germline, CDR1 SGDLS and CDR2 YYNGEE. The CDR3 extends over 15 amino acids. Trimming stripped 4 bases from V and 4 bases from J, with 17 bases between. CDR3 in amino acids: CASSPRQTLGTEAFF. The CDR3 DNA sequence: TGTGCCAGCAGCCCCCGACAGACTCTGGGCACTGAAGCTTTCTTT.

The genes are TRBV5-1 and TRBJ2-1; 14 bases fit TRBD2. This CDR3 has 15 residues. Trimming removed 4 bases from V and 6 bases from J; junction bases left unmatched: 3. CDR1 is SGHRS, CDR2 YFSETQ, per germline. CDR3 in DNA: TGCGCCAGCAGCCCAGGACTAGCGGGAGGCAATGAGCAGTTCTTC. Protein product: CASSPGLAGGNEQFF.

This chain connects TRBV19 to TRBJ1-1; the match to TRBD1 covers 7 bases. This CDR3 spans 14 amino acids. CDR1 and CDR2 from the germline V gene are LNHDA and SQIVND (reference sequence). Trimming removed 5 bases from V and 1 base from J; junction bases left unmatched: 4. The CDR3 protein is CASSPGDRNTEAFF. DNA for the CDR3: TGTGCCAGTAGTCCCGGGGACAGGAACACTGAAGCTTTCTTT.

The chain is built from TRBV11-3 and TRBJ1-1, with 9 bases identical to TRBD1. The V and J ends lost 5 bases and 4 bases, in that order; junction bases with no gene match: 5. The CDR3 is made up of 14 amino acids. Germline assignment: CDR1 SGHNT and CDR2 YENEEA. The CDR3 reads CASSLGQGGTEAFF. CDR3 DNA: TGTGCCAGCAGCCTGGGACAGGGCGGCACTGAAGCTTTCTTT. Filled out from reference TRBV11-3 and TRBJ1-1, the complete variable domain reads EAGVVQSPRYKIIEKKQPVAFWCNPISGHNTLYWYLQNLGQGPELLIRYENEEAVDDSQLPKDRFSAERLKGVDSTLKIQPAELGDSAVYLCASSLGQGGTEAFFGQGTRLTVV.

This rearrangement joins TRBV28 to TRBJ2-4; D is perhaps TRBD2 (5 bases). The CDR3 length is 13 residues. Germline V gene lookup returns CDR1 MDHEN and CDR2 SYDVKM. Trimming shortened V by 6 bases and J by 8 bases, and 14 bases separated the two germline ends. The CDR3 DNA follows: TGTGCCAGCAGCGCACGGGGTCTGGACATTCAGTACTTC. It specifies CASSARGLDIQYF.

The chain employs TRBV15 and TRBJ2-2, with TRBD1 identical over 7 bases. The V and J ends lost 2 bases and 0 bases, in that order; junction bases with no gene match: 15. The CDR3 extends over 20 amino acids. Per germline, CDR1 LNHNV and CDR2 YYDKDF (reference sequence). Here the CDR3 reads CATSRSPGQKGYANTGELFF. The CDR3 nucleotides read TGTGCCACCAGCAGATCCCCGGGACAGAAAGGCTACGCGAACACCGGGGAGCTGTTTTTT.